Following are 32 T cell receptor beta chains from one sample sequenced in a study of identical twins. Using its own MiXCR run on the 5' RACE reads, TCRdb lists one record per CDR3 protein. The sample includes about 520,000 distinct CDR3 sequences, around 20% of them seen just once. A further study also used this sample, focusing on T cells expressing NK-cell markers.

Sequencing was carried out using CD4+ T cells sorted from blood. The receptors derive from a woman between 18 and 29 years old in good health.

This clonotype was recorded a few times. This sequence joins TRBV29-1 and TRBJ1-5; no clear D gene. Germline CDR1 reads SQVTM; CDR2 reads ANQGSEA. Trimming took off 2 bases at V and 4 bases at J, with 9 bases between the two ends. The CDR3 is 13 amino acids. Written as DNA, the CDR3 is TGCAGCGTTGAAACCGTTCCAAATCAGCCCCAGCATTTT. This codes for CSVETVPNQPQHF.

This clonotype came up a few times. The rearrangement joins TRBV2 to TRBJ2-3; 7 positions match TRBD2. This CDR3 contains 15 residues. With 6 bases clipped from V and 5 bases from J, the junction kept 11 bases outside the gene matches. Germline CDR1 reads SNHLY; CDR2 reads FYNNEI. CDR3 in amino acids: CASRGLPLGRDTQYF. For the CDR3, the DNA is TGTGCCAGCAGGGGACTACCGTTAGGGAGAGATACGCAGTATTTT.

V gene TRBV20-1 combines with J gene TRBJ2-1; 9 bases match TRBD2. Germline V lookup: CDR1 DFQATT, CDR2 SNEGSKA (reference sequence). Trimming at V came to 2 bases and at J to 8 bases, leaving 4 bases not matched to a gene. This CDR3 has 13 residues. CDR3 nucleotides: TGCAGTGCTAGACAGGCGGGAGGGCATGAGCAGTTCTTC. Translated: CSARQAGGHEQFF.

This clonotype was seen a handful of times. Here the CDR3 reads CASSPLAGAYSGANVLTF. CDR3 nucleotides: TGTGCCAGCAGTCCTTTAGCGGGAGCCTACTCTGGGGCCAACGTCCTGACTTTC. The genes are TRBV27 and TRBJ2-6; 9 bases are shared with TRBD2. The V gene's germline CDR1 is MNHEY and CDR2 SMNVEV (reference sequence). Trimming cost V 5 bases and J 0 bases; bases outside gene matches: 8. The CDR3 has 18 residues.

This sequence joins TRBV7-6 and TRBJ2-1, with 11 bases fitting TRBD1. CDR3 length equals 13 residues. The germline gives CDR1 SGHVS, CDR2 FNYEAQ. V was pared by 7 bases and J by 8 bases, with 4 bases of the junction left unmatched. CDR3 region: CASKLGQGDEQFF. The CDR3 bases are TGTGCCAGCAAGCTGGGACAGGGGGATGAGCAGTTCTTC.

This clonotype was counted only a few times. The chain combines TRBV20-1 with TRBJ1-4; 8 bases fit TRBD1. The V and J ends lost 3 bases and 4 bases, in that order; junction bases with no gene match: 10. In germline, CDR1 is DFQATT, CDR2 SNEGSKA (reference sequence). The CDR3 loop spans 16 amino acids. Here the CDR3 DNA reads TGCAGTGCTAGGCCAGGGGGCTGGGCAGATAATGAAAAACTGTTTTTT. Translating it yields CSARPGGWADNEKLFF.

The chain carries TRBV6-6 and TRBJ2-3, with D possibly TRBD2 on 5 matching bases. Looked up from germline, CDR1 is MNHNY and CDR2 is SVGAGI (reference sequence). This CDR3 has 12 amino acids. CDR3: CVVGGGADTQYF. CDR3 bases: TGTGTGGTAGGAGGTGGCGCAGATACGCAGTATTTT.

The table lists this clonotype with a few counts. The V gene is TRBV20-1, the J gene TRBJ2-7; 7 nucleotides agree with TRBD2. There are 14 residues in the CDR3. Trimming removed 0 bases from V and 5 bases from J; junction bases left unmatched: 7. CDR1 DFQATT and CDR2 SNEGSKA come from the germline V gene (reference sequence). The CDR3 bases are TGCAGTGCTAGAGAAGGACTAGACGACGACGAGCAGTACTTC. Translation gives CSAREGLDDDEQYF.

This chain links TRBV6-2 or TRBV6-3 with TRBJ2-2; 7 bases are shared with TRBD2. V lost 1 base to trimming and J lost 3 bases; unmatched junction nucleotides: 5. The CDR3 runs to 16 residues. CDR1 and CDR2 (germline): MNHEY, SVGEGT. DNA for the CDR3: TGTGCCAGCAGTTACTTAGGACTAGAGGACACCGGGGAGCTGTTTTTT. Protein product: CASSYLGLEDTGELFF.

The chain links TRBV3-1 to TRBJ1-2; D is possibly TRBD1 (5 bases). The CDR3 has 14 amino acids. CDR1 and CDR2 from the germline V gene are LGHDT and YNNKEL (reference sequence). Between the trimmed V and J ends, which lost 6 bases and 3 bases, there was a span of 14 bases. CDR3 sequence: CASRDQGRHYGYTF. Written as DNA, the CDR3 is TGTGCCAGCAGGGACCAGGGCAGGCACTATGGCTACACCTTC.

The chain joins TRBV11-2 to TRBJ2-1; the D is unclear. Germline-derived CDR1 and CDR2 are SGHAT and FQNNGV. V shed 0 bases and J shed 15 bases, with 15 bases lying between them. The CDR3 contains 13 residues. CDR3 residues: CASSLDPAPQRFF. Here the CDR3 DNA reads TGTGCCAGCAGCTTAGATCCTGCCCCCCAACGGTTCTTC. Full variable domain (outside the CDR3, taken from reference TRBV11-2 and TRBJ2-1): EAGVAQSPRYKIIEKRQSVAFWCNPISGHATLYWYQQILGQGPKLLIQFQNNGVVDDSQLPKDRFSAERLKGVDSTLKIQPAKLEDSAVYLCASSLDPAPQRFFGPGTRLTVL.

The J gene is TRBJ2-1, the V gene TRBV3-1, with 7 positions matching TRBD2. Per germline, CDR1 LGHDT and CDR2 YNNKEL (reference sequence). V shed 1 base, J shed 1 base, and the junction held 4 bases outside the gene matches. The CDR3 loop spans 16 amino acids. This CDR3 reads CASSQVPSGSYNEQFF. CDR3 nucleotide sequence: TGTGCCAGCAGCCAAGTCCCTAGCGGATCCTACAATGAGCAGTTCTTC.

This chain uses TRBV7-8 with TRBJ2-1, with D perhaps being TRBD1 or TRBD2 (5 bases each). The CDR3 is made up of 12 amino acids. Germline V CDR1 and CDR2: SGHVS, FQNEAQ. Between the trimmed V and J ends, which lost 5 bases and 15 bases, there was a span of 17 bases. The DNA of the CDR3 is TGTGCCAGCAGCCCCGAGGGGTCTCGCCTGTTCTTC. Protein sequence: CASSPEGSRLFF.

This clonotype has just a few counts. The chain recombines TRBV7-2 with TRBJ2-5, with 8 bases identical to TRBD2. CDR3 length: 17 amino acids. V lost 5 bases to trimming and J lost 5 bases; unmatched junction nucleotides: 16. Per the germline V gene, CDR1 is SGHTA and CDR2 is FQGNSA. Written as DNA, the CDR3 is TGTGCCAGCAGCGCTATAACGCGGGAGGCCCGATGGGAGACCCAGTACTTC. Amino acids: CASSAITREARWETQYF.

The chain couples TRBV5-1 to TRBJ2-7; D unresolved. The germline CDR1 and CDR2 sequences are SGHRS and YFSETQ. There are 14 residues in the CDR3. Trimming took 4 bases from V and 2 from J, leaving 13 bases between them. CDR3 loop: CASSLQVATYEQYF. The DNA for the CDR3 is TGCGCCAGCAGCCTACAAGTCGCCACCTACGAGCAGTACTTC.

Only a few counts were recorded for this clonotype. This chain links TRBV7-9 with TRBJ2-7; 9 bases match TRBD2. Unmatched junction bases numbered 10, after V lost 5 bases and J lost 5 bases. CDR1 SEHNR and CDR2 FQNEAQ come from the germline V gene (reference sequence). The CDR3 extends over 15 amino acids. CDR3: CASSQPGLAIDEQYF. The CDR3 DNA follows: TGTGCCAGCAGCCAACCGGGACTAGCTATCGACGAGCAGTACTTC. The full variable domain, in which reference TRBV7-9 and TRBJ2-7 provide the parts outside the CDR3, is DTGVSQNPRHKITKRGQNVTFRCDPISEHNRLYWYRQTLGQGPEFLTYFQNEAQLEKSRLLSDRFSAERPKGSFSTLEIQRTEQGDSAMYLCASSQPGLAIDEQYFGPGTRLTVT.

The CDR3 DNA follows: TGTGCCAGCAGGCGGACCGATGATCAGCCCCAGCATTTT. This codes for CASRRTDDQPQHF. The chain uses TRBV6-1 and TRBJ1-5; no firm D call. The V gene's germline CDR1 is MNHNS and CDR2 SASEGT. CDR3 length: 13 amino acids. Trimming removed 6 bases at V and 5 bases at J, with 11 bases between.

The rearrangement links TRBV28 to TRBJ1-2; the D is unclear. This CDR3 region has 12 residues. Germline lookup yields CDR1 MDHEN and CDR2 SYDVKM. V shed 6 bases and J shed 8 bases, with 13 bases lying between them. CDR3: CASRGSGSGYTF. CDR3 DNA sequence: TGTGCCAGCAGGGGGTCCGGGAGCGGCTACACCTTC.

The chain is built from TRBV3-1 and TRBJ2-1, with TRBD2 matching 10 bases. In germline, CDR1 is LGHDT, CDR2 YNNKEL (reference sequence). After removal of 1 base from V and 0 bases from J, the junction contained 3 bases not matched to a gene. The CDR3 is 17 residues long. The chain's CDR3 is CASSQGGLAVSYNEQFF. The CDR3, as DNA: TGTGCCAGCAGCCAAGGAGGACTAGCGGTCTCCTACAATGAGCAGTTCTTC.

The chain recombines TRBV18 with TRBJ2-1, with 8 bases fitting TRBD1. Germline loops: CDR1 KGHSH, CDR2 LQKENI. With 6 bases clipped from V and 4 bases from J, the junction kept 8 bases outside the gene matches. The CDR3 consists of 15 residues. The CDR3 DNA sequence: TGTGCCAGCTCCCCCCAGGGGGCCATTTACAATGAGCAGTTCTTC. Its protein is CASSPQGAIYNEQFF. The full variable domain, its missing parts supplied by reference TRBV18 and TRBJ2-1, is NAGVMQNPRHLVRRRGQEARLRCSPMKGHSHVYWYRQLPEEGLKFMVYLQKENIIDESGMPKERFSAEFPKEGPSILRIQQVVRGDSAAYFCASSPQGAIYNEQFFGPGTRLTVL.

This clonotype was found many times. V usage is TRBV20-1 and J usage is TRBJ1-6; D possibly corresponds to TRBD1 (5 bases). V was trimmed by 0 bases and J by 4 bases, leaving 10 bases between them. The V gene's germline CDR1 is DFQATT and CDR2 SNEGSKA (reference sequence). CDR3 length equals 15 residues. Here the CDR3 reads CSARDHGTYNSPLHF. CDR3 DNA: TGCAGTGCTAGAGATCACGGGACGTATAATTCACCCCTCCACTTT.

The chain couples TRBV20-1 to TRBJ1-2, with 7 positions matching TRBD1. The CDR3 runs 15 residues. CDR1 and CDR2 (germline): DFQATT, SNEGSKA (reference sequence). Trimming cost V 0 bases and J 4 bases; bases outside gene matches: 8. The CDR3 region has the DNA TGCAGTGCTAGAGATTTCAGGGGGGGAGGCTATGGCTACACCTTC. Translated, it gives CSARDFRGGGYGYTF.

This CDR3 is CASSPSRRTEAFF. CDR3 DNA: TGTGCCAGCTCACCAAGTCGAAGGACTGAAGCTTTCTTT. The rearrangement links TRBV18 to TRBJ1-1; no clear D gene. V was pared by 2 bases and J by 5 bases, with 9 bases between. CDR1 is KGHSH, CDR2 LQKENI, per germline. The length of the CDR3 is 13 residues.

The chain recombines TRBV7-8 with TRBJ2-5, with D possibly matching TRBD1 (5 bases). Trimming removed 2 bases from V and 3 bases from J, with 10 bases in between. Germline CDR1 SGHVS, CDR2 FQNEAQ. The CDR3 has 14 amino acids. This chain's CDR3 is CASSLQGRKETQYF. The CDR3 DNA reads TGTGCCAGCAGCTTACAGGGCAGGAAAGAGACCCAGTACTTC.

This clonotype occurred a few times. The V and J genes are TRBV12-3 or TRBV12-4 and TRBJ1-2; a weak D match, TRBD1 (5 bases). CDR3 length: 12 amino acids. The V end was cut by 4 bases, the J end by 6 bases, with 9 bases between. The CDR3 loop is CASSSGVNGYTF. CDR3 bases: TGTGCCAGCAGTTCGGGGGTGAATGGCTACACCTTC.

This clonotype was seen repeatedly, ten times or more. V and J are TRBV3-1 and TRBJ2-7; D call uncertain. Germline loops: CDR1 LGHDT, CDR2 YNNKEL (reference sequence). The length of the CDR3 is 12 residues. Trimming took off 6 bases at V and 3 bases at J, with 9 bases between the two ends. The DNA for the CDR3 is TGTGCCAGCAGTCAGCGCGGCTACGAGCAGTACTTC. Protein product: CASSQRGYEQYF.

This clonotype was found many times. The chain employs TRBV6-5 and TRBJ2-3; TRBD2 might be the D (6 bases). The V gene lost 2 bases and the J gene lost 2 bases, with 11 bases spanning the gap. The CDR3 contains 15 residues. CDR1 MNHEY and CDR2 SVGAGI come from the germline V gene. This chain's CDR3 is CASSYTGLHTDTQYF. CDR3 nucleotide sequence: TGTGCCAGCAGTTACACGGGACTTCACACAGATACGCAGTATTTT.

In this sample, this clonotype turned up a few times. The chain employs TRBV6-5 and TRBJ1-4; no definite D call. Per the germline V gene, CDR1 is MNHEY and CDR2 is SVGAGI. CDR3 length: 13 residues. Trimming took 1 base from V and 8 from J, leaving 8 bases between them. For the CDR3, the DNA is TGTGCCAGCAGTTACTGGAGAAACGAAAAACTGTTTTTT. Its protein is CASSYWRNEKLFF.

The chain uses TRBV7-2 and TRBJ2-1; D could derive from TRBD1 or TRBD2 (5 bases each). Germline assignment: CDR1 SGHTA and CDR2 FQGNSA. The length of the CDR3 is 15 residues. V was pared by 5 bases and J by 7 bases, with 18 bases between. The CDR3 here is CASSPGRRVDNEQFF. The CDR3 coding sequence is TGTGCCAGCAGCCCGGGACGGCGGGTTGATAATGAGCAGTTCTTC.

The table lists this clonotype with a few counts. The CDR3 spells CASSIRGQGNTEAFF. CDR3 bases: TGTGCCAGTAGTATAAGGGGACAGGGGAACACTGAAGCTTTCTTT. The J gene is TRBJ1-1, the V gene TRBV19; 9 bases line up with TRBD1. Germline values: CDR1 LNHDA, CDR2 SQIVND (reference sequence). The V segment lost 2 bases and the J segment 1 base; nucleotides outside the gene matches: 2. This CDR3 comprises 15 residues.

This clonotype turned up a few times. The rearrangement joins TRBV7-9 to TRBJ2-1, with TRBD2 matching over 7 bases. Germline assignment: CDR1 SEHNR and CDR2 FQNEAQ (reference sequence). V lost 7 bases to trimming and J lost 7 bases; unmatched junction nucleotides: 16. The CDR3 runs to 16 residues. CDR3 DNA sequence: TGTGCCAGCATCGTAGGGGCATCGGGAGGCTGGAATGAGCAGTTCTTC. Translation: CASIVGASGGWNEQFF.

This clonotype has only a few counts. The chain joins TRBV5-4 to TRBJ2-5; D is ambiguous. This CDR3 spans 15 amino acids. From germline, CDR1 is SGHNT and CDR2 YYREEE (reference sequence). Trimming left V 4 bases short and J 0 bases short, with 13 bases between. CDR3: CASSLKTEYQETQYF. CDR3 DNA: TGTGCCAGCAGCCTAAAGACGGAATACCAAGAGACCCAGTACTTC.